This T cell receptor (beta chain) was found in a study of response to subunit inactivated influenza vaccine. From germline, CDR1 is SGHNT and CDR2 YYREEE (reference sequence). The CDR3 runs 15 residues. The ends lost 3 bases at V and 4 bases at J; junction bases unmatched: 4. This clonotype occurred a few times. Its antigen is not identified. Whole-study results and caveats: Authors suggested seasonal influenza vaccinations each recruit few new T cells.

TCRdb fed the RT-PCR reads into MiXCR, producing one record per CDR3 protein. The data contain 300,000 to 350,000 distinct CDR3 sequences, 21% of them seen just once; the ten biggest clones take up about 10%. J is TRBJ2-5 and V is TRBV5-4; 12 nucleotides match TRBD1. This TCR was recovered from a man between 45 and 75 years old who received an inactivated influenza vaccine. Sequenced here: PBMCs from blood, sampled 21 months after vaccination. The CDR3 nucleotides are TGTGCCAGCAGCTACGGGACAGGGGGCAGAGAGACCCAGTACTTC. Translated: CASSYGTGGRETQYF.